The subject of this entry is one T cell receptor (beta chain). This sample is part of a study of ipilimumab plus nivolumab after autologous stem cell transplantation. Turning to the study itself: The DLBCL cohort had primary refractory and relapsed disease, with 18-month progression-free survival of about 82% and 31%.

The CDR3 runs 14 residues. V lost 3 bases to trimming and J lost 1 base; unmatched junction nucleotides: 3. CDR1 is SGHTS and CDR2 is YDEGEE in the germline V gene. Here immunoSEQ multiplex PCR was the method, and the copy in TCRdb shows in-frame clones only, minus some. The table includes about 20,000 clones, 77% detected once. The receptor was derived from a male donor with diffuse large B-cell lymphoma. The chain carries TRBV5-8 and TRBJ1-1; 7 positions agree with TRBD1. Sample: PBMCs, taken in a trial of ipilimumab plus nivolumab as post-transplant consolidation. The chain's CDR3 is CASSWGTANTEAFF. In DNA form, the CDR3 reads TGTGCCAGCAGCTGGGGGACAGCGAACACTGAAGCTTTCTTT. Supplemented by reference TRBV5-8 and TRBJ1-1, the full variable domain reads EAGVTQSPTHLIKTRGQQATLRCSPISGHTSVYWYQQALGLGLQFLLWYDEGEERNRGNFPPRFSGRQFPNYSSELNVNALELEDSALYLCASSWGTANTEAFFGQGTRLTVV.